The sequence of this T cell receptor (beta chain) was determined in a study of blood T cell repertoires in COVID-19. This clone was counted between two and nine times. The protocol was immunoSEQ multiplex PCR, while the TCRdb copy is restricted to in-frame clones and leaves out a portion. The top ten clones hold 18% of a sample with about 160,000 clones, approximately 81% of them seen once. The V end was cut by 2 bases, the J end by 11 bases, with 25 bases between. The V gene's germline CDR1 is GTSNPN and CDR2 SVGIG (reference sequence). The CDR3 sequence is 17 residues long. Sequencing used PBMCs or T cells enriched from blood (not recorded which). The chain employs TRBV30 and TRBJ1-6, with a weak D call TRBD1 (5 bases). The sequence was obtained from a man in his sixties who had recovered from COVID-19. CDR3 residues: CAWSWTRQQPSQTPLHF. DNA of the CDR3: TGTGCCTGGAGTTGGACGAGACAGCAGCCCTCCCAGACACCCCTCCACTTT.